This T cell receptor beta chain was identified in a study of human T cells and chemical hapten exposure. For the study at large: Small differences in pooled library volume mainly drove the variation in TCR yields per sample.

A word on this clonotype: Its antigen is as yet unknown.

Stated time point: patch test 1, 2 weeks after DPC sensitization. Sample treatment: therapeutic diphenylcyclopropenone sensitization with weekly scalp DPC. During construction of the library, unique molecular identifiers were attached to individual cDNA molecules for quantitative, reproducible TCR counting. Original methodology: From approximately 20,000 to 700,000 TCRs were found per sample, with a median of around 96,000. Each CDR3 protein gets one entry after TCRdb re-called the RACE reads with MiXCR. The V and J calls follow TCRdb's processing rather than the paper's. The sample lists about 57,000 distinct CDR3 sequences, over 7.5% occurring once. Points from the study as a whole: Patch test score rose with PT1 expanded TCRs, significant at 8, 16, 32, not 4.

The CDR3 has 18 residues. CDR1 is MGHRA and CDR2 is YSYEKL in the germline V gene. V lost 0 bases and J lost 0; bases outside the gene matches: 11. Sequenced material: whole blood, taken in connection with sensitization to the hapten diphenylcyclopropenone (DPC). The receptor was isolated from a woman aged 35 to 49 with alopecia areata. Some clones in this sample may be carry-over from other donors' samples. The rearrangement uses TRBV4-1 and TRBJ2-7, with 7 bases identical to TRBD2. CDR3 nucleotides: TGCGCCAGCAGCCAAGATGAACGGCGGCGGGGGAACTCCTACGAGCAGTACTTC. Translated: CASSQDERRRGNSYEQYF.